This T cell receptor beta chain was found in a study of CD8 T cells in ankylosing spondylitis (dated by TCRdb to about 2017). At the level of the whole study: The study profiled T cell receptor beta repertoires in healthy donors and ankylosing spondylitis patients to find disease-linked TCR variants. The full study cohort comprised about 23 ankylosing spondylitis patients and over a hundred healthy donors. Peripheral blood was sampled, and synovial fluid was also collected from ankylosing spondylitis patients. Overall study outcomes, separate from this receptor: Blood from ankylosing spondylitis patients appeared to be characterized by a TCR beta motif made up of several highly homologous amino acid variants. Some of the motif variants had been reported before in the synovial fluid and blood of reactive arthritis patients, a finding that suggests common disease-initiation mechanisms. Significant enrichment of the disease-linked clones was reported in matched synovial fluid samples from ankylosing spondylitis patients. In peripheral blood, the disease-linked clones were found at relatively low frequencies and had a CD8+ phenotype.

From cysteine to phenylalanine, the CDR3 is 13 amino acids long. The entry retains the CDR3 DNA only, 39 bases that are in frame from base 1. Relative to germline, V is 3 bases shorter and J is 5 bases shorter, with 10 bases between their ends. Taken from the germline V gene (reference sequence), the CDR1 and CDR2 loops are LNHNV and YYDKDF. In the case of this clonotype: It lacks a known antigen. Within one base of it there is no much larger clone, and no base qualities were kept.

Data came from an Illumina HiSeq 2500. Quantitative 5'-RACE with molecular barcodes was the method used to prepare the TCR beta libraries. From the authors' description of their analysis: Disease-linked TCR variants were identified with a new computational method built on a probabilistic model of VDJ rearrangement. TCRdb ran its own pipeline on the public reads, namely fastp trimming at Q25 and MiXCR clone calling, and kept in-frame beta chains. All rows with the same CDR3 protein become a single entry with the most common DNA and genes. These V and J calls derive from TCRdb rather than the authors' analysis. Across this sample there are 700,000 to 850,000 distinct CDR3 sequences, with 10% to 15% seen only once. In total, the top ten clones hold roughly 0.51% of the sample.

The V and J segments used are TRBV15 and TRBJ2-5; the D gene cannot be named for sure. The sample consisted of blood, either unsorted or a sorted T cell fraction (not recorded which). The receptor's source is a male donor with ankylosing spondylitis. The CDR3 corresponds to CATSRGTRETQYF. Here is the DNA: TGTGCCACCAGCAGGGGAACAAGGGAGACCCAGTACTTC.